The next 19 T cell receptor beta chains were all read from a single sample in a study of graft-versus-host responses after intestinal transplantation. Sequencing was performed with immunoSEQ multiplex PCR; in TCRdb, only in-frame clones are kept and a portion is missing. Seen here are several thousand clones, about 25% observed once, and the top ten hold around 25%. The authors seeded about 200,000 CFSE-labeled responder cells together with about 200,000 irradiated stimulator cells tagged with violet dye. The material was alloreactive CD8+ T cells from a mixed lymphocyte reaction culture, obtained before transplantation. Subset specified: CFSE-low proliferating T cells sorted from roughly six-day pre-transplant mixed lymphocyte reaction (GvH or HvG direction). These receptor sequences come from a human patient who was an organ donor for intestinal transplantation.

By share of the sample, this clone is medium-sized. The rearrangement uses TRBV10-3 and TRBJ1-2; 7 nucleotides agree with TRBD1. The CDR3 has 16 residues. Germline loops: CDR1 ENHRY, CDR2 SYGVKD. V dropped 1 base and J dropped 4; count of bases not matched to a gene: 9. The CDR3 DNA follows: TGTGCCATCAGTGAGTATGGGACAGATTTGACCTATGGCTACACCTTC. Translated, it gives CAISEYGTDLTYGYTF.

The chain employs TRBV27 and TRBJ2-1; D might be TRBD1 (5 bases). Germline CDR1 MNHEY, CDR2 SMNVEV (reference sequence). CDR3 length: 15 amino acids. Trimming took 4 bases from V and 1 from J, leaving 11 bases between them. The chain's CDR3 is CASSYSGFSYNEQFF. As DNA, the CDR3 is TGTGCCAGCAGTTACTCAGGGTTTTCCTACAATGAGCAGTTCTTC.

In its sample, this clone ranks as medium-sized. V gene TRBV5-6 combines with J gene TRBJ2-3; TRBD1 agrees at 10 bases. V dropped 6 bases and J dropped 3; count of bases not matched to a gene: 10. The CDR3 covers 16 residues. CDR1 is SGHDT and CDR2 is YYEEEE in the germline V gene. This CDR3 reads CASTSEDRGSTDTQYF. The CDR3 coding sequence is TGTGCCAGCACCTCCGAGGACAGGGGGTCTACAGATACGCAGTATTTT. The entire variable domain, with the rest obtained from reference TRBV5-6 and TRBJ2-3, is as follows: DAGVTQSPTHLIKTRGQQVTLRCSPKSGHDTVSWYQQALGQGPQFIFQYYEEEERQRGNFPDRFSGHQFPNYSSELNVNALLLGDSALYLCASTSEDRGSTDTQYFGPGTRLTVL.

There are a few counts of this clone. The V gene is TRBV5-4, the J gene TRBJ2-5; TRBD1 agrees at 9 bases. Germline V gives CDR1 SGHNT, CDR2 YYREEE (reference sequence). CDR3 size: 15 residues. Trimming removed 5 bases from V and 2 bases from J; junction bases left unmatched: 7. CDR3 sequence reads: CASRQTGGQQETQYF. For the CDR3, the DNA is TGTGCCAGCAGACAGACAGGGGGTCAGCAAGAGACCCAGTACTTC.

By share, this clone ranks as medium-sized. The gene calls are TRBV7-8 and TRBJ2-1, with TRBD1 matching 7 bases. CDR1 and CDR2 (germline): SGHVS, FQNEAQ. This CDR3 region has 16 residues. With 4 bases clipped from V and 5 bases from J, the junction kept 11 bases outside the gene matches. This CDR3 reads CASSSSKGALDNEQFF. The CDR3 bases are TGTGCCAGCAGCTCCTCAAAGGGGGCGCTGGACAATGAGCAGTTCTTC. Together with reference TRBV7-8 and TRBJ2-1, the CDR3 gives the full variable domain: GAGVSQSPRYKVAKRGQDVALRCDPISGHVSLFWYQQALGQGPEFLTYFQNEAQLDKSGLPSDRFFAERPEGSVSTLKIQRTQQEDSAVYLCASSSSKGALDNEQFFGPGTRLTVL.

The chain combines TRBV4-2 with TRBJ2-3; 8 positions agree with TRBD1. The germline CDR1 and CDR2 sequences are LGHNA and YNFKEQ. The trim removed 3 bases at V and 5 bases at J, leaving 13 bases unmatched. The CDR3 consists of 17 residues. CDR3 loop: CASSQVLDRALGDTQYF. The CDR3, as DNA: TGTGCCAGCAGCCAGGTTTTGGACAGGGCCCTGGGAGATACGCAGTATTTT.

V usage is TRBV27 and J usage is TRBJ1-2; TRBD1 agrees at 11 bases. Unmatched junction bases numbered 2, after V lost 0 bases and J lost 11 bases. Germline CDR1 MNHEY, CDR2 SMNVEV (reference sequence). The CDR3 extends over 13 amino acids. The CDR3 bases are TGTGCCAGCAGTTTATCGGGACAGGGGGATTACACCTTC. This sequence encodes CASSLSGQGDYTF.

The chain recombines TRBV28 with TRBJ1-1; D perhaps matches TRBD1 (6 bases). The CDR3 loop spans 16 amino acids. Germline V gene lookup returns CDR1 MDHEN and CDR2 SYDVKM. Deletions cut 8 bases from V and 2 bases from J, with 21 bases between. This chain's CDR3 is CASHGLNEGQNTEAFF. The CDR3 DNA sequence: TGTGCCAGCCACGGGCTGAACGAGGGACAAAACACTGAAGCTTTCTTT.

The J gene is TRBJ2-1, the V gene TRBV25-1; 7 bases map to TRBD1. Germline CDR1 reads MGHDK; CDR2 reads SYGVNS. V shed 1 base and J 2 bases; nucleotides not matched to a gene: 5. This CDR3 has 16 amino acids. This chain's CDR3 is CASSESWDSTYNEQFF. The CDR3, as DNA: TGTGCCAGCAGTGAATCCTGGGACAGTACCTACAATGAGCAGTTCTTC.

This clone was seen a few times. This rearrangement joins TRBV25-1 to TRBJ1-1; 8 nucleotides match TRBD1. The CDR3 is 16 residues long. In germline, CDR1 is MGHDK, CDR2 SYGVNS. Unmatched junction bases numbered 8, after V lost 4 bases and J lost 1 base. The CDR3 sequence is CASSAGVQGANTEAFF. The CDR3 DNA is TGTGCCAGCAGTGCGGGGGTGCAGGGGGCGAACACTGAAGCTTTCTTT.

Only a few counts were recorded for this clone. The J gene is TRBJ1-1, the V gene TRBV29-1, with D maybe TRBD1 (6 bases). V was cut by 6 bases and J by 1 base, with 12 bases left in between. The CDR3 sequence is 13 residues long. Germline V CDR1 and CDR2: SQVTM, ANQGSEA. CDR3 in DNA: TGCAGCGTGACCGGGACAACGAACACTGAAGCTTTCTTT. It codes for CSVTGTTNTEAFF.

V is TRBV6-5 and J is TRBJ2-7; D remains unclear. Trimming took 6 bases from V and 0 from J, leaving 9 bases between them. In germline, CDR1 is MNHEY, CDR2 SVGAGI. There are 13 residues in the CDR3. The CDR3 loop reads CASRLTSSYEQYV. DNA for the CDR3: TGTGCCAGCAGGCTGACAAGCTCCTACGAGCAGTACGTC.

By share, this clone counts as large (0.1 to 1%). The V call is TRBV7-9, the J call TRBJ1-4; 7 bases agree with TRBD1. J lost 3 bases, V lost 6 bases, and 4 bases had no gene match. Germline V gene sequence: CDR1 SEHNR, CDR2 FQNEAQ (reference sequence). The CDR3 spans 14 residues. CDR3 region: CASSGGTANEKLFF. The CDR3 DNA reads TGTGCCAGCAGTGGAGGGACAGCTAATGAAAAACTGTTTTTT.

This clone is medium-sized by share. This chain connects TRBV4-3 to TRBJ1-3, with 7 bases fitting TRBD1. V lost 1 base, J lost 2 bases, and 2 bases stayed unmatched. Per germline, CDR1 LGHNA and CDR2 YSLEER. CDR3 length: 15 amino acids. CDR3 residues: CASSQGTGAGNTIYF. As DNA, the CDR3 is TGCGCCAGCAGCCAAGGAACAGGGGCTGGAAACACCATATATTTT.

Of note for this clone: Since a far larger clone is one base different, this is likely a read error. This rearrangement joins TRBV5-4 to TRBJ1-2; D not resolved. The CDR3 runs 16 residues. Germline CDR1 SGHNT, CDR2 YYREEE (reference sequence). V was cut by 0 bases and J by 3 bases, with 15 bases left in between. CDR3 protein: CASSLVGVRLDYGYTF. The CDR3 DNA reads TGTGCCAGCAGCTTGGTCGGAGTTAGGCTGGACTATGGCTACACCTTC.

Relative to its sample, this clone is medium-sized. The chain couples TRBV6-6 to TRBJ2-5; 7 bases agree with TRBD1. The J segment lost 5 bases and the V segment lost 2 bases, leaving 5 bases of the junction unmatched. The V gene's germline CDR1 is MNHNY and CDR2 SVGAGI (reference sequence). The CDR3 is made up of 14 amino acids. The CDR3: CASSYRGQLETQYF. The CDR3 nucleotides read TGTGCCAGCAGTTACAGGGGGCAGCTGGAGACCCAGTACTTC.

The chain employs TRBV4-2 and TRBJ1-2; 9 nucleotides align to TRBD1. Trimming removed 5 bases from V and 8 bases from J; junction bases left unmatched: 9. Per the germline V gene, CDR1 is LGHNA and CDR2 is YNFKEQ. The CDR3 runs 14 residues. CDR3 bases: TGTGCCAGCAGCGGGGGGGACAGGGTTTCGGGCTACACCTTC. It translates to CASSGGDRVSGYTF.

This clone is judged medium-sized (0.01 to 0.1%). V and J are TRBV6-5 and TRBJ1-1; D is perhaps TRBD1 (5 bases). V dropped 6 bases and J dropped 0 bases, with 11 bases sitting between them. Germline CDR1 reads MNHEY; CDR2 reads SVGAGI. This CDR3 has 14 residues. This chain's CDR3 is CASSMTELNTEAFF. The CDR3 DNA follows: TGTGCCAGCAGCATGACAGAGTTGAACACTGAAGCTTTCTTT.

The chain employs TRBV18 and TRBJ2-1, with 9 bases lining up with TRBD1. CDR1 and CDR2 (germline): KGHSH, LQKENI. V gave up 0 bases and J gave up 6 bases; unmatched junction bases: 6. The CDR3 has 16 amino acids. CDR3 nucleotide sequence: TGTGCCAGCTCACCACCGAACAGGGGGCGCAGCAATGAGCAGTTCTTC. Translated, it gives CASSPPNRGRSNEQFF.